The sequence of this T cell receptor (beta chain) was determined in a study of CD4 T cell repertoires in COVID-19. Study-wide points: Between roughly 6.5 and 26% of SARS-CoV-2 clonotypes also appeared in SARS-CoV and/or HKU1 spike cultures.

Samples came from patients recovered from mild-to-severe COVID-19. Assay used: immunoSEQ multiplex PCR; TCRdb lists only in-frame clones, some missing. This table has approximately 79,000 clones, roughly four fifths appearing once. With respect to this clone: As yet, its antigen is unknown.

Germline CDR1 reads LNHNV; CDR2 reads YYDKDF (reference sequence). Trimming shortened V by 0 bases and J by 4 bases, and 12 bases separated the two germline ends. CDR3 size: 15 residues. Specimen: CD4+ T cells from peripheral blood, collected after recovery from COVID-19. The clonotype was recovered from a human donor who had COVID-19. This chain uses TRBV15 with TRBJ2-5; D may be TRBD1 (5 bases). CDR3 amino acids: CATSREQGWGETQYF. DNA for the CDR3: TGTGCCACCAGCAGAGAGCAGGGTTGGGGAGAGACCCAGTACTTC.